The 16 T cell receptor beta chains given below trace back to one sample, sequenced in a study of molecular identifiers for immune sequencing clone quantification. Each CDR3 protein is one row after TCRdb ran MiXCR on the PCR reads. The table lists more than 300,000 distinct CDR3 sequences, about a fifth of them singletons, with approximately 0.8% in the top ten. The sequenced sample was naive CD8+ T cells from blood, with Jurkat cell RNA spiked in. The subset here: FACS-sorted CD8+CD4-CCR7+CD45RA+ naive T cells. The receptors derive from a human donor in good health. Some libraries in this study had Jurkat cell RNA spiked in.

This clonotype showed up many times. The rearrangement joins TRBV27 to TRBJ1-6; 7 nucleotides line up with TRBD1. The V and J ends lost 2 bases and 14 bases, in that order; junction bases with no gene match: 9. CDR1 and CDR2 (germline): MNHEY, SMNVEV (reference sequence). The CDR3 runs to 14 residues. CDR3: CASSLLQGSLSLHF. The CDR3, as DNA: TGTGCCAGCAGTTTACTACAGGGGTCTCTTTCCCTCCACTTT.

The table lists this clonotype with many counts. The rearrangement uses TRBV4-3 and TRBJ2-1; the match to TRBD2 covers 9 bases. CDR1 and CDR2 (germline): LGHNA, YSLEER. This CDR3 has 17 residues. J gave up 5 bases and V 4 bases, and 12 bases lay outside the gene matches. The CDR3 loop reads CASSPSGGRTLHNEQFF. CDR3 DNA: TGCGCCAGCAGCCCAAGCGGGGGGAGGACGCTCCACAATGAGCAGTTCTTC.

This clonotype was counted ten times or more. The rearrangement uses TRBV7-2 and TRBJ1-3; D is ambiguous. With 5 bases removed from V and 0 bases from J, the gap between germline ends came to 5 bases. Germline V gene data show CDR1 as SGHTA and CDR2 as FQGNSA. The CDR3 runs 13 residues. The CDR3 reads CASSELSGNTIYF. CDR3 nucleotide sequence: TGTGCCAGCAGCGAACTCTCTGGAAACACCATATATTTT.

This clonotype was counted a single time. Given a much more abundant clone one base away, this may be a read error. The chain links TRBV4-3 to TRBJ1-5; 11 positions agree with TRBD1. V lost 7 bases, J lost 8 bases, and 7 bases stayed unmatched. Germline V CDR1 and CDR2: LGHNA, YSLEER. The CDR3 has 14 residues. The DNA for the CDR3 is TGCGCCAGCACCCTGGACAGGGGGCATGAGCCCCAGCATTTT. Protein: CASTLDRGHEPQHF.

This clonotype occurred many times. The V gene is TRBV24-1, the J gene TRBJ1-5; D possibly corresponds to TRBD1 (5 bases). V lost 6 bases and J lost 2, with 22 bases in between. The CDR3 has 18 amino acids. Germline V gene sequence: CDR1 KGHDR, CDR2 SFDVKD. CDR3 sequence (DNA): TGTGCCACCAGTAAACATTTGATGGGGGGACGGGGCAATCAGCCCCAGCATTTT. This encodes CATSKHLMGGRGNQPQHF.

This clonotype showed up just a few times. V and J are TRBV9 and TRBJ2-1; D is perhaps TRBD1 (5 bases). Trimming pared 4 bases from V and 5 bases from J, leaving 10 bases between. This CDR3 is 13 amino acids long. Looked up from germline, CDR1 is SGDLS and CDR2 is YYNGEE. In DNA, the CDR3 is TGTGCCAGCAGCTTGATGACAGACAATGAGCAGTTCTTC. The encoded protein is CASSLMTDNEQFF.

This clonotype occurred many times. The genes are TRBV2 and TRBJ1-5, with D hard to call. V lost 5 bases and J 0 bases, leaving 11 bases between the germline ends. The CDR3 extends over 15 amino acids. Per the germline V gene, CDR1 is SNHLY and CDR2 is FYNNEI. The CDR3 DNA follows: TGTGCCAGCAGTCCATTTGGATATAGCAATCAGCCCCAGCATTTT. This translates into CASSPFGYSNQPQHF.

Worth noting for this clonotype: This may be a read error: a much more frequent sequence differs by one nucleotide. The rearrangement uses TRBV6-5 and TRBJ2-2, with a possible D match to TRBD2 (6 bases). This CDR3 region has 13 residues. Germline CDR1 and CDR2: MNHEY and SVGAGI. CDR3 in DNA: TGTGCCAGCAGTACCCCCGGGACCGGGGGGCTGTTTTTT. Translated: CASSTPGTGGLFF.

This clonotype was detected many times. CDR3 nucleotides: TGTGCCAGCAGCTTATTGTATTCGGGCCAACTGCCCCAGCATTTT. It codes for CASSLLYSGQLPQHF. The gene calls are TRBV7-2 and TRBJ1-5; D is unclear. Trimming removed 2 bases from V and 9 bases from J, with 17 bases in between. The CDR3 length is 15 residues. Germline V gives CDR1 SGHTA, CDR2 FQGNSA.

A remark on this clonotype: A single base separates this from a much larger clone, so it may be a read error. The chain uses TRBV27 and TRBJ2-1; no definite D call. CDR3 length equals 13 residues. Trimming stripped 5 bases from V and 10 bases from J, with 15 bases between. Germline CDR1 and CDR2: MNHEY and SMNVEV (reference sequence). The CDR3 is CASSPRLWPEQFF. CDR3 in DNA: TGTGCCAGCAGTCCAAGACTCTGGCCCGAGCAGTTCTTC.

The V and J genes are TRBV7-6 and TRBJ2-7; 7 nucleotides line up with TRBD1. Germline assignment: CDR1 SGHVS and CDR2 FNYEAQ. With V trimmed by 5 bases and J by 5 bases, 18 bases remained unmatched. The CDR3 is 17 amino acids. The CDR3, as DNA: TGTGCCAGCAGCGCCCACCTATCGACAGGGCGCGATGACGAGCAGTACTTC. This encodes CASSAHLSTGRDDEQYF.

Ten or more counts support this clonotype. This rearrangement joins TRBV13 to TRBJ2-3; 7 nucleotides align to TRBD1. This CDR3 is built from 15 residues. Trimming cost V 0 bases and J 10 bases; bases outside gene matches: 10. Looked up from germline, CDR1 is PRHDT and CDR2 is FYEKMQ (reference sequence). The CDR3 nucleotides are TGTGCCAGCAGCTTAGGCCGAAAACAGACAGGGCCGCAGTATTTT. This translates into CASSLGRKQTGPQYF.

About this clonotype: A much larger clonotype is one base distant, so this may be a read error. The CDR3 bases are TGCGCCAGCAGCTTGATAGGGTCCGCAGGTACGCAGTATTTT. Residues: CASSLIGSAGTQYF. This chain joins TRBV5-1 and TRBJ2-3, with D unresolved. V lost 1 base to trimming and J lost 8 bases, with 14 bases between them. Germline lookup yields CDR1 SGHRS and CDR2 YFSETQ. This CDR3 spans 14 amino acids.

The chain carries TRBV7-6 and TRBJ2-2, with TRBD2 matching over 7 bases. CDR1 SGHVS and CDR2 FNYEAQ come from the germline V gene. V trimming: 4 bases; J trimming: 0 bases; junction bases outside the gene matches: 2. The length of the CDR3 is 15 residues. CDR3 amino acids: CASSSAGANTGELFF. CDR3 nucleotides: TGTGCCAGCAGCTCCGCGGGGGCGAACACCGGGGAGCTGTTTTTT.

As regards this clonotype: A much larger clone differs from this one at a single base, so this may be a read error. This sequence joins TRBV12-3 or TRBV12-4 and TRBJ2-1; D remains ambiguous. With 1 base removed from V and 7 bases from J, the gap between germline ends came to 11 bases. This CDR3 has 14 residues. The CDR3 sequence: CASSLGWEWNEQFF. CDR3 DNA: TGTGCCAGCAGTTTAGGGTGGGAATGGAATGAGCAGTTCTTC.

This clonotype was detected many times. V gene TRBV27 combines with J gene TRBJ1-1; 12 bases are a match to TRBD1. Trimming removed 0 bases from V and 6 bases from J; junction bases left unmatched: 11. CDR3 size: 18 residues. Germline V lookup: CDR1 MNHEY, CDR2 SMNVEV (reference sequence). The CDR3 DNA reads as TGTGCCAGCAGTTTATCGTGGGGACAGGGGGCGGTAATCTCTGAAGCTTTCTTT. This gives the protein CASSLSWGQGAVISEAFF.